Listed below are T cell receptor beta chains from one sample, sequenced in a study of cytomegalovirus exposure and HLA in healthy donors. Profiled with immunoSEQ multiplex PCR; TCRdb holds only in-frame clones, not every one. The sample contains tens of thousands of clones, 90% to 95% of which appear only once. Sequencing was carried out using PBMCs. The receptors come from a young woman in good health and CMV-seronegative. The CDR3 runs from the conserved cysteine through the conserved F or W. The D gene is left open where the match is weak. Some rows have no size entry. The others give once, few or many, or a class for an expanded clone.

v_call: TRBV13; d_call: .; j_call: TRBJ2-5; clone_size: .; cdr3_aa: CASSLGGKSGKETQYF; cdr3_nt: TGTGCCAGCAGCTTAGGCGGTAAAAGCGGTAAAGAGACCCAGTACTTC
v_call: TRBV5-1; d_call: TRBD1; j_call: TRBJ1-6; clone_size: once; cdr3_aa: CASSSGTGADNSPLHF; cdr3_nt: TGCGCCAGCAGCTCCGGAACAGGGGCGGATAATTCCCCCCTCCACTTT
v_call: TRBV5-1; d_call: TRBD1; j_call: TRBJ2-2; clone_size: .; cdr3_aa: CASSLLQGASTGELFF; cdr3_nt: TGCGCCAGCAGCCTTCTACAGGGGGCCAGCACCGGGGAGCTGTTTTTT
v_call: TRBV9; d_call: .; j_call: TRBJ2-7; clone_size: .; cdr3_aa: CASSPRGVYEQYF; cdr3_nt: TGTGCCAGCAGCCCCAGGGGAGTTTACGAGCAGTACTTC
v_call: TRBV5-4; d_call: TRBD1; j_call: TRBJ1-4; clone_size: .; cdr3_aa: CASSPGTGMGEKLFF; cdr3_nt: TGTGCCAGCAGCCCGGGGACAGGGATGGGAGAAAAACTGTTTTTT
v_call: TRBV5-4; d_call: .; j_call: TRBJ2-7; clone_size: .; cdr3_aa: CASSFGMRDYEQYF; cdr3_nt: TGTGCCAGCAGCTTTGGAATGCGGGACTACGAGCAGTACTTC
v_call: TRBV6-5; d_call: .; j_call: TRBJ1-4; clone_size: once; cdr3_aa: CASSYSTANEKLFF; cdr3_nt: TGTGCCAGCAGTTACTCGACTGCAAATGAAAAACTGTTTTTT
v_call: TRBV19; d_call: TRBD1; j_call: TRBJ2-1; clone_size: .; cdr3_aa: CASTRDRGEQFF; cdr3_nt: TGTGCCAGTACCAGGGACAGGGGTGAGCAGTTCTTC
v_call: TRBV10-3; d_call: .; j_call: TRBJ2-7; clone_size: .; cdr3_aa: CAIRRDSSTGEQYF; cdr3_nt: TGTGCCATCAGAAGAGACAGTTCCACGGGCGAGCAGTACTTC
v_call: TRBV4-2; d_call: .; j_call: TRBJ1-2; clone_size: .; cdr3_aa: CASSRDEDGGYGYTF; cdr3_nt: TGTGCCAGCAGCCGGGACGAGGATGGGGGGTATGGCTACACCTTC
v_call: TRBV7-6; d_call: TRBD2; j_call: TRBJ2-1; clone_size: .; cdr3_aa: CASSTRTSGSSNEQFF; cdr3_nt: TGTGCCAGCAGCACGAGGACTAGCGGGAGTTCCAATGAGCAGTTCTTC
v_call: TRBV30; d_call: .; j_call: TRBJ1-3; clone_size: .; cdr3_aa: CAGGEGGGNTIYF; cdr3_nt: TGTGCCGGAGGGGAGGGGGGTGGAAACACCATATATTTT
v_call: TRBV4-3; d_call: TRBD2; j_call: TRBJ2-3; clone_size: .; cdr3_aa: CASSPKNWTSGHTDTQYF; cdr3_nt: TGCGCCAGCAGCCCGAAGAATTGGACTAGCGGACACACAGATACGCAGTATTTT
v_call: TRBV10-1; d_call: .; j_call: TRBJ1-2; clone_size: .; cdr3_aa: CASSVELRRGDYGYTF; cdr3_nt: TGCGCCAGCAGCGTAGAACTTAGGCGGGGAGACTATGGCTACACCTTC
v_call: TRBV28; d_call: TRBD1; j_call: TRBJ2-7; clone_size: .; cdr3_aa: CASSSWGTGGGYEQYF; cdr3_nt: TGTGCCAGCAGTTCGTGGGGGACAGGGGGCGGTTACGAGCAGTACTTC
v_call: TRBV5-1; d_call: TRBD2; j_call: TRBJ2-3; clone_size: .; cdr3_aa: CASSNGRAGTDTQYF; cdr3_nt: TGCGCCAGCAGCAACGGGAGGGCCGGAACAGATACGCAGTATTTT
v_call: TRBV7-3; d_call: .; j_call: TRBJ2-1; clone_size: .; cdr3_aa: CASSLSDSNYNEQFF; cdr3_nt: TGTGCCAGCAGCTTGAGCGATTCGAACTACAATGAGCAGTTCTTC
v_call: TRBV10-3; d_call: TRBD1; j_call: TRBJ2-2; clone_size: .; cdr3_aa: CAIKRGQDTGELFF; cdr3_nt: TGTGCCATCAAAAGGGGGCAGGACACCGGGGAGCTGTTTTTT
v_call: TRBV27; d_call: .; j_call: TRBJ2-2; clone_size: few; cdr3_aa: CASSHDQGGAGELFF; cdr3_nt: TGTGCCAGCAGTCACGATCAGGGGGGTGCCGGGGAGCTGTTTTTT
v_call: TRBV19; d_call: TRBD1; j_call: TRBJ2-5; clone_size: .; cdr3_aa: CASSRADRGGQETQYF; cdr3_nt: TGTGCCAGTAGTAGGGCGGACAGGGGGGGCCAAGAGACCCAGTACTTC
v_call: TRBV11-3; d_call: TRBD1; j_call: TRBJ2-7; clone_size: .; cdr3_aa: CASSIRQGVYEQYF; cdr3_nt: TGTGCCAGCAGTATCCGACAGGGGGTGTACGAGCAGTACTTC
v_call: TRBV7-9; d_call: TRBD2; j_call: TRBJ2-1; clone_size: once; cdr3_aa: CSSSLVAGNEQFF; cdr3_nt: TGTTCCAGCAGCTTAGTAGCGGGGAATGAGCAGTTCTTC
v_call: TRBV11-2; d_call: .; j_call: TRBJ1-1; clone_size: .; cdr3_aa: CASSFSTGTRMNTEAFF; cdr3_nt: TGTGCCAGCAGCTTTTCTACAGGGACAAGGATGAACACTGAAGCTTTCTTT
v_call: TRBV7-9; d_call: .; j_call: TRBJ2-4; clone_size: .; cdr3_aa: CASSLAEAPGDIQYF; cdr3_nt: TGTGCCAGCAGCTTAGCGGAGGCCCCAGGGGACATTCAGTACTTC
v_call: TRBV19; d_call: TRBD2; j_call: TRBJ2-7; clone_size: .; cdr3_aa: CASSEVAGGDYEQYF; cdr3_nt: TGTGCCAGTAGTGAGGTAGCGGGAGGGGACTACGAGCAGTACTTC
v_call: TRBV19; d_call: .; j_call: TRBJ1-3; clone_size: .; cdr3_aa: CASSLLPPGDTIYF; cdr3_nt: TGTGCCAGTAGTCTCCTACCCCCAGGGGACACCATATATTTT
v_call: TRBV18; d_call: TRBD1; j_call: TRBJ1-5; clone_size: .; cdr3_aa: CASSPGTGDIVAQHF; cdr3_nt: TGTGCCAGCTCACCCGGGACAGGGGACATTGTAGCCCAGCATTTT
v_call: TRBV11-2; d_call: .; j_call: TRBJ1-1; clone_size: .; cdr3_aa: CASSLGGTNTEAFF; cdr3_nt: TGTGCCAGCAGCTTAGGCGGGACTAACACTGAAGCTTTCTTT
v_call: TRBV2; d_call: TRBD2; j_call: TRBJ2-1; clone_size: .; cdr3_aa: CASSGLAGVGYNEQFF; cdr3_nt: TGTGCCAGCAGTGGTCTAGCGGGAGTTGGGTACAATGAGCAGTTCTTC
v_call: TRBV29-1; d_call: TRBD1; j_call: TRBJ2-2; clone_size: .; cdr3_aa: CSVETGVAGELFF; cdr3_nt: TGCAGCGTGGAGACAGGGGTGGCCGGGGAGCTGTTTTTT
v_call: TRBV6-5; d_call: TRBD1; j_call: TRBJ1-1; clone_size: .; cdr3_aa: CASTTPRDREAFF; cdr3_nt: TGTGCCAGCACCACCCCCCGGGACAGAGAAGCTTTCTTT
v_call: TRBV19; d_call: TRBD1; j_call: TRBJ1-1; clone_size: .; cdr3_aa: CASTRQGRNTEAFF; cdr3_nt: TGTGCCAGTACCAGACAGGGTAGGAACACTGAAGCTTTCTTT
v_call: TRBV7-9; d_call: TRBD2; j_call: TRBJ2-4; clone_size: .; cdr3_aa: CASSLAGRERNIQYF; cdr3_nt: TGTGCCAGCAGCTTAGCAGGGCGGGAGCGCAACATTCAGTACTTC
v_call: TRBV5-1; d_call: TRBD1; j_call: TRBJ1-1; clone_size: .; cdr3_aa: CASSLGNTGDPVAFF; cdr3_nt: TGCGCCAGCAGCTTGGGGAATACAGGGGACCCTGTAGCTTTCTTT
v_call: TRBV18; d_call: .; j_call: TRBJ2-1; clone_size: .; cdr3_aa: CASSPFASGRKSYNEQFF; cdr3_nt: TGTGCCAGCTCACCATTTGCTAGTGGGAGGAAGTCCTACAATGAGCAGTTCTTC
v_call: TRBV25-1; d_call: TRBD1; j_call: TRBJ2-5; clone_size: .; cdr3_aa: CASSGPTGGLVGETQYF; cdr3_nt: TGTGCCAGCAGTGGTCCGACAGGGGGCTTGGTAGGGGAGACCCAGTACTTC
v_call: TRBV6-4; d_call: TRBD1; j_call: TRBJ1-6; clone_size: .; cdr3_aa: CASNPDRGRSPLHF; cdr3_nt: TGTGCCAGCAACCCGGACAGGGGTCGGTCACCCCTCCACTTT
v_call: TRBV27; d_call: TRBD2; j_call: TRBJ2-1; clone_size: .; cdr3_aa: CASSPRLAGGPRANEQFF; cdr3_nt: TGTGCCAGCAGTCCCCGACTAGCGGGAGGGCCGCGGGCCAATGAGCAGTTCTTC
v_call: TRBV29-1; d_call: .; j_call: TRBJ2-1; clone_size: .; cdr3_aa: CSVYRSNEQFF; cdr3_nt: TGCAGCGTCTATCGGAGCAATGAGCAGTTCTTC
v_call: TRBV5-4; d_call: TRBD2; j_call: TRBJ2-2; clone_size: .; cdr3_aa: CASSASLAGGASTGELFF; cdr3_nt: TGTGCCAGCAGCGCGTCACTAGCGGGCGGCGCGAGCACCGGGGAGCTGTTTTTT
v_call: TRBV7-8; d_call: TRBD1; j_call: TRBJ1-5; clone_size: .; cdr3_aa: CASSWTRDRTNQPQHF; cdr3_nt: TGTGCCAGCAGCTGGACCCGGGACAGGACCAATCAGCCCCAGCATTTT
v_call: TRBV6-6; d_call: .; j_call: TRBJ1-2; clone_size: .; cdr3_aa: CASSFSPGPAPYGYTF; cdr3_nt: TGTGCCAGCAGTTTTAGCCCAGGGCCAGCTCCGTATGGCTACACCTTC
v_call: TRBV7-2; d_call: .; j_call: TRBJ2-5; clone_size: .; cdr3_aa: CASSLAQRRQETQYF; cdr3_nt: TGTGCCAGCAGCTTAGCTCAGCGGAGACAAGAGACCCAGTACTTC
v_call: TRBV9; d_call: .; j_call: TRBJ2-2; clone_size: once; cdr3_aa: CASSLTGQNTGELFF; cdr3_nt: TGTGCCAGCAGCCTGACGGGACAAAACACCGGGGAGCTGTTTTTT
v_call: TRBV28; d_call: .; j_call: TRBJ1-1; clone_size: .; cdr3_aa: CASSRTANTEAFF; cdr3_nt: TGTGCCAGCAGTAGGACAGCGAACACTGAAGCTTTCTTT
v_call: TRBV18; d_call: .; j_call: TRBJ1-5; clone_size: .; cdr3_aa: CASSTGAGPNQPQHF; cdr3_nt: TGTGCCAGCTCCACCGGGGCGGGACCCAATCAGCCCCAGCATTTT
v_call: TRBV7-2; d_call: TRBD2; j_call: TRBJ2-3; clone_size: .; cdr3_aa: CASSLASGRTDTQYF; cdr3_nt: TGTGCCAGCAGCTTAGCTAGCGGGAGAACAGATACGCAGTATTTT
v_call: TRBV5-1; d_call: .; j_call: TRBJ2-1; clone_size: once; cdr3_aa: CASSTEWGDEQFF; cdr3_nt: TGCGCCAGCAGCACCGAGTGGGGCGATGAGCAGTTCTTC
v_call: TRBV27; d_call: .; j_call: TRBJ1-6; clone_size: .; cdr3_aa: CASSFQGSAYNSPLHF; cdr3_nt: TGTGCCAGCAGTTTTCAGGGTTCGGCGTATAATTCCCCCCTCCACTTT
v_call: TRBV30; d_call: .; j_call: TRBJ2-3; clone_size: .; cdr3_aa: CACRRADTQYF; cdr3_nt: TGTGCCTGCCGGAGGGCAGATACGCAGTATTTT
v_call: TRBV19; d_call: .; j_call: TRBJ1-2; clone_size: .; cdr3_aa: CASSMDRNYGYTF; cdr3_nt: TGTGCCAGTAGCATGGACAGAAACTATGGCTACACCTTC
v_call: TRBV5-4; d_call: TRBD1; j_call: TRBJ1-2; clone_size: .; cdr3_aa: CASSLQDRGVYGYTF; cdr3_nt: TGTGCCAGCAGCTTACAGGACAGGGGAGTCTATGGCTACACCTTC
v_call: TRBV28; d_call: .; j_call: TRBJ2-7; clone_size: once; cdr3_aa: CASSLSARGYEQYF; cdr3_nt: TGTGCCAGCAGTTTATCTGCGCGGGGCTACGAGCAGTACTTC
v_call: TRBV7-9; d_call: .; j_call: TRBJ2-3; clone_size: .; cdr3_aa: CASSFQDSSTDTQYF; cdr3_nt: TGTGCCAGCAGCTTTCAGGATTCTAGCACAGATACGCAGTATTTT
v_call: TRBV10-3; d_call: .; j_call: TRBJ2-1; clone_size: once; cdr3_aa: CAISVLGADNEQFF; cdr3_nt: TGTGCCATCAGTGTCCTAGGTGCGGACAATGAGCAGTTCTTC
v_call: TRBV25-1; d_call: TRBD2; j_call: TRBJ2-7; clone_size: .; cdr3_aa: CASSSTSGKAFGEQYF; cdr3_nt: TGTGCCAGCAGCTCGACTAGCGGAAAGGCATTTGGCGAGCAGTACTTC
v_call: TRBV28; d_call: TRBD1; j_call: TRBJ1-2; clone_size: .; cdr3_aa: CASSSPIQGATNYGYTF; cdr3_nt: TGTGCCAGCAGTTCCCCAATACAGGGGGCGACTAACTATGGCTACACCTTC